Only a few counts were recorded for the clone carrying this T cell receptor beta chain. Its antigen is as yet unknown. The data originate from a study of blood T cells in healthy people across ages. The V end lost 4 bases, the J end lost 5 bases, and 9 bases lay between the germline ends. Germline V gives CDR1 DFQATT, CDR2 SNEGSKA (reference sequence). The CDR3 has 12 amino acids. A J-beta primer mix and a sample-barcoded 5' primer were used in a second PCR of about 6 to 12 cycles. Every molecule of cDNA carried a tag from a template-switch adaptor with 12 random nucleotides. Using its own MiXCR run on the 5' RACE reads, TCRdb lists one record per CDR3 protein. The sample consists of about 1 million distinct CDR3 sequences, under 45% of them appearing once. Each sample used at least 6 million PBMCs. Study-level results: CMV status of donors was not determined, possibly confounding expanded clonotype changes. Bulk PBMC profiling left naive and antigen-experienced comparisons inconclusive.

The receptor was isolated from a woman between 55 and 75 years old in good health. The sequencing input was blood. This chain links TRBV20-1 with TRBJ2-1; D is unclear. The CDR3 DNA is TGCAGTGCTACCCCGGTCCACAATGAGCAGTTCTTC. This translates into CSATPVHNEQFF.